This TCR beta chain was observed in a study of blood T cell repertoires in COVID-19. The wider study: The origin of the acute and convalescent COVID-19 samples was the United States, Italy and Spain. The analysed material was cDNA or gDNA that came from T cells, B-cell-depleted T cells, or PBMCs.

As processed by the authors: The authors estimated nucleated cell counts from reference gene primer amplification. Sequencing was performed with immunoSEQ multiplex PCR; in TCRdb, only in-frame clones are kept and a portion is missing. The V and J calls and the clone size are those of that table, but D and trimming were determined from the DNA. Seen here are around 310,000 clones, 70% to 90% observed once, and the top ten hold 4%. V was cut by 6 bases and J by 0 bases, with 11 bases left in between. Germline lookup yields CDR1 SGHTA and CDR2 FQGTGA. This CDR3 spans 15 amino acids. Sequencing was done on a sample of peripheral blood. The sequence was collected from a woman in her 50s with active or convalescent COVID-19. J is TRBJ2-2 and V is TRBV7-3; D is perhaps TRBD2 (6 bases). Here the CDR3 reads CASRVGLPNTGELFF. CDR3 in DNA: TGTGCCAGCAGGGTGGGACTTCCGAACACCGGGGAGCTGTTTTTT.